The sequence of this TCR beta chain was determined in a study of cytotoxic CD8 clonotypes in ibrutinib-treated CLL. Details on this clone: Its antigen is not identified.

Study observations and caveats: Clonality (at baseline) was higher than in age-matched healthy donors and tracked circulating CD8+ T-cell counts. Few clonotypes were public, and these shrank or held steady under treatment.

Assay used: immunoSEQ multiplex PCR; TCRdb lists only in-frame clones, some missing. The sample includes roughly 220,000 clones, about four fifths seen only once; the top ten take more than 9.5%. Per the germline V gene, CDR1 is SGDLS and CDR2 is YYNGEE. The CDR3 consists of 17 residues. The germline V and J ends were trimmed by 3 bases and 4 bases, with 20 bases remaining between them. The sample was PBMCs, taken after 12 months of ibrutinib treatment. The chain recombines TRBV9 with TRBJ2-1; D gene uncertain. The receptor comes from a human donor with chronic lymphocytic leukemia. The CDR3 region is CASSDPLGSSPYNEQFF. As DNA, the CDR3 is TGTGCCAGCAGCGATCCCCTGGGGTCTAGTCCATACAATGAGCAGTTCTTC.